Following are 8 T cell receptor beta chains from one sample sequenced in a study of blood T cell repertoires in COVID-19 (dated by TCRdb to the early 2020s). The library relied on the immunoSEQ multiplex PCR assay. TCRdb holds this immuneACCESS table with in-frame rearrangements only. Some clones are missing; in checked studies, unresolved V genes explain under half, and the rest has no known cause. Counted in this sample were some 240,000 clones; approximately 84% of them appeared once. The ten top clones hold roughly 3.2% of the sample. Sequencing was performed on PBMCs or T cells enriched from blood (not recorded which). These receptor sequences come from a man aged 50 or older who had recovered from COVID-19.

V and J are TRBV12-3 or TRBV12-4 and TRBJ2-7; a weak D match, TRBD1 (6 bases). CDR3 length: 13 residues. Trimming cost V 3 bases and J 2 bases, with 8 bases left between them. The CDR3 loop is CASSFQGTYEQYF. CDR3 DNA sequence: TGTGCCAGCAGTTTCCAGGGGACCTACGAGCAGTACTTC.

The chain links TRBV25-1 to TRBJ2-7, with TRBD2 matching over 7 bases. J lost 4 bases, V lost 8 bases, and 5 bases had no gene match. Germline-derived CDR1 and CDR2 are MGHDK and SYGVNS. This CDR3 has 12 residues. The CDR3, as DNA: TGTGCCAGCGGGAGGGCCAGGTACGAGCAGTACTTC. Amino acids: CASGRARYEQYF.

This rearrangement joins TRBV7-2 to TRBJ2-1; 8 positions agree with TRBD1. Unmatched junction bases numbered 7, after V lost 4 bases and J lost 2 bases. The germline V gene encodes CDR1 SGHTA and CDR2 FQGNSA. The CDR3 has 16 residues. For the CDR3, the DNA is TGTGCCAGCAGCTCGGCGGACAGGGCCGCCTACAATGAGCAGTTCTTC. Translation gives CASSSADRAAYNEQFF.

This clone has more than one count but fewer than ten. DNA for the CDR3: TGTGCCAGCAGTATAAAACAGGGGGCCGGGGAGACCCAGTACTTC. It translates to CASSIKQGAGETQYF. The V gene is TRBV6-5, the J gene TRBJ2-5; 9 bases fit TRBD1. V dropped 5 bases and J dropped 5; count of bases not matched to a gene: 9. CDR3 length: 15 residues. Germline assignment: CDR1 MNHEY and CDR2 SVGAGI.

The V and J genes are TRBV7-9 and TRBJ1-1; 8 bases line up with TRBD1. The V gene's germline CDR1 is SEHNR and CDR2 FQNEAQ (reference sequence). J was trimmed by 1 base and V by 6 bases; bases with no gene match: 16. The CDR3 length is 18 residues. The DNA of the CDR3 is TGTGCCAGCAGTCCTATAACCTCCTCCGGGACAGGGAACACTGAAGCTTTCTTT. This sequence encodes CASSPITSSGTGNTEAFF.

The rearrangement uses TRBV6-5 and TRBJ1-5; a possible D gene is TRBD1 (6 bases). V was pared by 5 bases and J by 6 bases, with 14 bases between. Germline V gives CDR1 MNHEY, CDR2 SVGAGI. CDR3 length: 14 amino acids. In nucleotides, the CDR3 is TGTGCCAGCAGTCCGAGGGGGAGACGTCAGCCCCAGCATTTT. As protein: CASSPRGRRQPQHF.

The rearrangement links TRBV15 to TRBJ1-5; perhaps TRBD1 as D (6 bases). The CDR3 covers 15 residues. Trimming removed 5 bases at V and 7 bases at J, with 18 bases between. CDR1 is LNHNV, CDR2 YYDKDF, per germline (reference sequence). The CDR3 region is CATSLGGGAGQPQHF. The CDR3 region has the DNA TGTGCCACCAGCCTAGGGGGAGGGGCAGGACAGCCCCAGCATTTT.

Written as DNA, the CDR3 is TGTGCCAGCAGTTTTAGAGAGGGCCTTGGAAACACCATATATTTT. Its protein product is CASSFREGLGNTIYF. The chain recombines TRBV27 with TRBJ1-3; D is undetermined. The CDR3 totals 15 residues. Germline CDR1 MNHEY, CDR2 SMNVEV (reference sequence). Trimming cost V 3 bases and J 3 bases, with 12 bases left between them.